This T cell receptor (beta chain) is from a study of CD8 T cells in ankylosing spondylitis (dated by TCRdb to about 2017). Regarding the research as a whole: The study profiled T cell receptor beta repertoires in healthy donors and ankylosing spondylitis patients to find disease-linked TCR variants. In total, the full study cohort was made up of 85 to 140 healthy donors and about two dozen ankylosing spondylitis patients. Peripheral blood samples were taken, and synovial fluid was additionally collected from ankylosing spondylitis patients. Points the paper makes about the study in general: Blood from ankylosing spondylitis patients appeared to be characterized by a TCR beta motif composed of under 10 highly homologous amino acid variants. According to the report, matched synovial fluid samples from ankylosing spondylitis patients were significantly enriched for the disease-linked clones. Some motif variants were previously reported in synovial fluid and blood of reactive arthritis patients, suggesting common disease-initiation mechanisms. A CD8+ phenotype was shown by the disease-linked clones, which were found at relatively low frequencies in peripheral blood.

These reads were obtained on an Illumina HiSeq 2500. Quantitative 5'-RACE with molecular barcodes was the method used to prepare the TCR beta libraries. As for the authors' bioinformatics: A new computational method, built on a probabilistic model of VDJ rearrangement, was used to identify disease-linked TCR variants. TCRdb trimmed public reads at Q25 via fastp, called clones via MiXCR and kept in-frame beta chains. A single entry per CDR3 protein holds the most common genes and DNA from its merged rows. It is TCRdb's table, rather than the study itself, that gives the V and J calls and clone size. For this sample the table gives about 130,000 distinct CDR3 sequences, of which roughly 6.6% were detected only once. The ten most abundant clones make up 9.5% to 15% of the sample. Note on this clonotype: No antigen is known for it. No much larger clone exists at a distance of one base, and base qualities are not known.

Trimming takes 4 bases off V and 9 bases off J; junction bases not matched to a gene: 19. The germline V gene (reference sequence) sets CDR1 to SGHAT and CDR2 to FQDESV. Including cysteine and phenylalanine, the CDR3 has 18 amino acids. The retained sequence is limited to the CDR3, 54 bases, with the frame set at the first base. In this chain, TRBV11-1 is recombined with TRBJ2-1, and TRBD2 aligns with 9 junction nucleotides. Sequenced: blood, either unsorted or a sorted T cell fraction (not recorded which). This sequence was found in a female donor with ankylosing spondylitis or in good health (not recorded which). CDR3 region: CASSSSRLAGPHGSEQFF. The nucleotide sequence reads as follows: TGTGCCAGCAGCTCCTCCCGTCTAGCGGGGCCCCATGGGAGTGAGCAGTTCTTC.